A single T cell receptor beta chain is shown here with its context. Its antigen is unknown. The record originates from a study of post-analysis software for immune sequencing data. As for the study in general: As for disease course, relapsing-remitting, secondary progressive and progressive-relapsing multiple sclerosis were all included. Study results and limitations: About five TRBV segments (TRBV5-6, TRBV5-1 and TRBV20-1 among them) occurred more frequently in patients than in controls. Controls significantly exceeded multiple sclerosis patients in normalized Chao1 diversity.

Sequencing libraries made from TCR beta cDNA carried unique molecular identifiers. TCRdb fed the PCR reads into MiXCR, producing one record per CDR3 protein. The sample contains fewer than 850,000 distinct CDR3 sequences, around 42% of which appear only once. The CDR3 sequence is 15 residues long. Trimming removed 7 bases at V and 0 bases at J, with 15 bases between. The V gene's germline CDR1 is SEHNR and CDR2 FQNEAQ (reference sequence). This TCR derives from a girl between 5 and 17 years old with multiple sclerosis. The chain employs TRBV7-9 and TRBJ1-1; possibly TRBD1 for D (6 bases). The source material was blood. CDR3 sequence (DNA): TGTGCCAGCACCGGGGACACCGTCATGAACACTGAAGCTTTCTTT. Translation gives CASTGDTVMNTEAFF.